Shown below are 22 T cell receptor beta chains from a single sample sequenced in a study of spatial heterogeneity in lung cancer. Time point indicated: blood at routine non-recurrence follow-up after resection. TCRdb reprocessed the 5' RACE reads with MiXCR, giving one entry per CDR3 protein. The sample lists under 150,000 distinct CDR3 sequences, less than 14% occurring once. This specimen consisted of PBMCs, obtained at follow-up. These receptors originate from a female donor with early-stage non-small cell lung cancer.

This clonotype was counted a few times. The chain links TRBV20-1 to TRBJ2-1, with 8 positions matching TRBD2. V gave up 0 bases and J gave up 6 bases; unmatched junction bases: 7. Looked up from germline, CDR1 is DFQATT and CDR2 is SNEGSKA (reference sequence). The CDR3 spans 15 residues. CDR3 residues: CSARDHGRATNEQFF. CDR3 bases: TGCAGTGCTAGAGATCACGGGAGGGCTACCAATGAGCAGTTCTTC.

The chain links TRBV5-5 to TRBJ2-1; D is uncertain. CDR3 length: 12 residues. V was cut by 3 bases and J by 5 bases, with 6 bases left in between. Per germline, CDR1 SGHKS and CDR2 YYEKEE (reference sequence). This chain's CDR3 is CASSWDNNEQFF. DNA of the CDR3: TGTGCCAGCAGCTGGGATAACAATGAGCAGTTCTTC.

This clonotype was counted many times. The chain couples TRBV29-1 to TRBJ2-7; 12 positions match TRBD1. Trimming took 5 bases from V and 6 from J; bases not matched to a gene: 8. The germline gives CDR1 SQVTM, CDR2 ANQGSEA. The CDR3 spans 14 residues. The CDR3 region is CSVFTGTGGREQYF. As DNA, the CDR3 is TGCAGCGTTTTTACCGGGACAGGGGGCCGCGAGCAGTACTTC.

This clonotype has just a few counts. The chain combines TRBV5-1 with TRBJ2-2, with 7 bases identical to TRBD1. The CDR3 spans 15 residues. Trimming removed 7 bases from V and 0 bases from J; junction bases left unmatched: 6. Germline loops: CDR1 SGHRS, CDR2 YFSETQ. CDR3 protein: CASHPGTANTGELFF. CDR3 nucleotides: TGCGCCAGCCATCCCGGGACAGCGAACACCGGGGAGCTGTTTTTT.

This clonotype was counted a few times. V is TRBV20-1 and J is TRBJ2-2; the D is unclear. V lost 0 bases and J lost 3, with 5 bases in between. The CDR3 is 13 residues long. In germline, CDR1 is DFQATT, CDR2 SNEGSKA (reference sequence). The CDR3 is CSARDFDTGELFF. CDR3 nucleotides: TGCAGTGCTAGAGATTTTGACACCGGGGAGCTGTTTTTT.

J is TRBJ1-3 and V is TRBV29-1; D gene uncertain. CDR3 length: 13 residues. Germline lookup yields CDR1 SQVTM and CDR2 ANQGSEA. The V gene lost 0 bases and the J gene lost 3 bases, with 6 bases spanning the gap. CDR3 loop: CSVEEGGGNTIYF. In DNA, the CDR3 is TGCAGCGTTGAAGAGGGCGGTGGAAACACCATATATTTT.

This clonotype was found many times. The chain joins TRBV19 to TRBJ2-2; the D is unclear. This CDR3 is built from 14 residues. Trimming removed 5 bases from V and 0 bases from J, with 7 bases in between. Germline CDR1 and CDR2: LNHDA and SQIVND (reference sequence). The CDR3 sequence is CASSLAANTGELFF. As DNA, the CDR3 is TGTGCCAGTAGTCTGGCAGCGAACACCGGGGAGCTGTTTTTT.

This clonotype was counted only a few times. The chain combines TRBV28 with TRBJ2-7; no clear D. With 3 bases removed from V and 2 bases from J, the gap between germline ends came to 5 bases. Germline V gives CDR1 MDHEN, CDR2 SYDVKM. CDR3 length: 12 residues. The CDR3 sequence is CASSLEPYEQYF. The CDR3 DNA follows: TGTGCCAGCAGTTTGGAGCCCTACGAGCAGTACTTC.

The table lists this clonotype with many counts. The V gene is TRBV21-1, the J gene TRBJ2-7; the DNA was not compared with TRBD2, the D call given in the table. TRBV21-1 is classified as a pseudogene. This CDR3 has 14 amino acids. DNA of the CDR3: TGTGCCAGCAGCAAAGTACTAGATACCTACGAGCAGTACGTC. Translating gives CASSKVLDTYEQYV.

CDR3 DNA: TGTGCCAGTAGTATGGGTTTAATACCAGCCGGCTACACCTTC. Its translation: CASSMGLIPAGYTF. V and J are TRBV19 and TRBJ1-2; D gene uncertain. Trimming cost V 3 bases and J 8 bases, with 16 bases left between them. CDR3 length equals 14 residues. CDR1 and CDR2 (germline): LNHDA, SQIVND (reference sequence).

J is TRBJ2-5 and V is TRBV2, with D uncertain. CDR1 is SNHLY and CDR2 is FYNNEI in the germline V gene. Trimming removed 7 bases from V and 5 bases from J, with 5 bases in between. The CDR3 has 10 residues. The CDR3, as DNA: TGTGCCAGCAAAATGGAGACCCAGTACTTC. Protein sequence: CASKMETQYF.

This clonotype has ten or more counts. CDR3 protein: CSARGGQASFYGYTF. In DNA form, the CDR3 reads TGCAGTGCTAGAGGCGGACAGGCGTCTTTCTATGGCTACACCTTC. The chain joins TRBV20-1 to TRBJ1-2, with 7 bases lining up with TRBD1. J was trimmed by 4 bases and V by 1 base; bases with no gene match: 9. Germline V CDR1 and CDR2: DFQATT, SNEGSKA (reference sequence). The CDR3 is 15 residues long.

As for this clonotype: A much larger clone lies one base from this, so it may be a read error. This chain uses TRBV10-2 with TRBJ2-3, with TRBD1 as a possible D gene (6 bases). V was clipped by 8 bases and J by 6 bases, with 21 bases between them. The CDR3 length is 15 residues. Germline CDR1 and CDR2: WSHSY and SAAADI. In nucleotides, the CDR3 is TGCGCCAGCTGCTCACAGGGTTTGGGGTTGGATACGCAGTATTTT. Protein: CASCSQGLGLDTQYF.

Many counts were recorded for this clonotype. The chain carries TRBV7-3 and TRBJ2-1; 7 positions agree with TRBD1. The CDR3 runs to 14 residues. After removal of 4 bases from V and 4 bases from J, the junction contained 4 bases not matched to a gene. Per the germline V gene, CDR1 is SGHTA and CDR2 is FQGTGA. The CDR3 DNA sequence: TGTGCCAGCAGCTCAATGACAGGGTACAATGAGCAGTTCTTC. Translation gives CASSSMTGYNEQFF.

This clonotype was observed at least ten times. This chain uses TRBV5-1 with TRBJ2-5, with D possibly TRBD2 on 6 matching bases. The V end lost 0 bases, the J end lost 5 bases, and 11 bases lay between the germline ends. The CDR3 spans 14 residues. Germline CDR1 and CDR2: SGHRS and YFSETQ. CDR3 loop: CASSLGEAGETQYF. CDR3 DNA: TGCGCCAGCAGCTTGGGCGAGGCGGGGGAGACCCAGTACTTC.

This chain links TRBV28 with TRBJ2-1; TRBD2 matches 13 bases. This CDR3 has 19 amino acids. Germline V CDR1 and CDR2: MDHEN, SYDVKM. Trimming at V came to 6 bases and at J to 1 base, leaving 12 bases not matched to a gene. CDR3 sequence: CASRRTSGRLWGSYNEQFF. CDR3 DNA: TGTGCCAGCAGGCGGACTAGCGGGAGACTGTGGGGGTCCTACAATGAGCAGTTCTTC.

This clonotype came up many times. The rearrangement links TRBV6-2 or TRBV6-3 to TRBJ2-7; D is ambiguous. V gave up 0 bases and J gave up 4 bases, with 4 bases separating them. Germline V gene sequence: CDR1 MNHEY, CDR2 SVGEGT. The CDR3 runs to 12 residues. The CDR3, as DNA: TGTGCCAGCAGTTACTCGTCTTACGAGCAGTACGTC. Translating it yields CASSYSSYEQYV.

This clonotype was seen more than once but under ten times. The chain combines TRBV9 with TRBJ2-1, with TRBD2 identical over 11 bases. The germline V gene encodes CDR1 SGDLS and CDR2 YYNGEE. The CDR3 consists of 15 residues. With V trimmed by 4 bases and J by 4 bases, 4 bases remained unmatched. The CDR3 region is CASSTGTSGYNEQFF. Here the CDR3 DNA reads TGTGCCAGCAGCACCGGGACTAGCGGATACAATGAGCAGTTCTTC.

This clonotype was observed a few times. The chain is built from TRBV7-9 and TRBJ2-3; D is perhaps TRBD2 (6 bases). Germline lookup yields CDR1 SEHNR and CDR2 FQNEAQ (reference sequence). Trimming cost V 7 bases and J 5 bases, with 13 bases left between them. CDR3 length equals 13 residues. This chain's CDR3 is CASTAGWGDTQYF. CDR3 bases: TGTGCCAGCACAGCGGGCTGGGGAGATACGCAGTATTTT.

CDR3 bases: TGTGCCAGCAGGGAGGGACCGTCCTCTGGAAACACCATATATTTT. Its protein product is CASREGPSSGNTIYF. V usage is TRBV7-2 and J usage is TRBJ1-3, with a tentative D call TRBD1 (5 bases). The CDR3 loop spans 15 amino acids. CDR1 is SGHTA and CDR2 is FQGNSA in the germline V gene. The V end was cut by 6 bases, the J end by 0 bases, with 12 bases between.

This clonotype was found a few times. The chain couples TRBV6-1 to TRBJ1-2; D is undetermined. The CDR3 extends over 11 amino acids. Germline V gene sequence: CDR1 MNHNS, CDR2 SASEGT. The V end lost 3 bases, the J end lost 4 bases, and 3 bases lay between the germline ends. CDR3 residues: CASSDFYGYTF. The CDR3 nucleotides are TGTGCCAGCAGTGACTTCTATGGCTACACCTTC.

The V gene is TRBV20-1, the J gene TRBJ1-5, with 7 bases that match TRBD1. V was clipped by 0 bases and J by 1 base; unmatched bases: 15. The CDR3 totals 19 residues. Germline V gene data show CDR1 as DFQATT and CDR2 as SNEGSKA (reference sequence). CDR3 residues: CSARDRRDSSLRSNQPQHF. The CDR3 DNA is TGCAGTGCTAGAGATCGGAGGGACAGCAGTCTTAGGAGCAATCAGCCCCAGCATTTT.